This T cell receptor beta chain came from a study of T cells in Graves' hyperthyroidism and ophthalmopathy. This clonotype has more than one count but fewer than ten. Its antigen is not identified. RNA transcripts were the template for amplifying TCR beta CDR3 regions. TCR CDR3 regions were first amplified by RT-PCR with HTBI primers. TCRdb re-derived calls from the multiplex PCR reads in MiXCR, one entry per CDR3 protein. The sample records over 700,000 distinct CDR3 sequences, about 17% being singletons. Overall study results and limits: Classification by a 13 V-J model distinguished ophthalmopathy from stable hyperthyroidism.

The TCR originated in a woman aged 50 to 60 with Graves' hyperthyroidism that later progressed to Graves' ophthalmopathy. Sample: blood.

CDR3 DNA sequence: TGTGCCAGCAGCGTAGATGTAGCGGGGCCCTTCACAGATACGCAGTATTTT. Translating gives CASSVDVAGPFTDTQYF. The rearrangement links TRBV9 to TRBJ2-3, with 8 bases matching TRBD2. The CDR3 totals 17 residues. Germline-derived CDR1 and CDR2 are SGDLS and YYNGEE. The junction had 8 bases not matched to a gene; V was cut back by 0 bases and J by 2 bases.